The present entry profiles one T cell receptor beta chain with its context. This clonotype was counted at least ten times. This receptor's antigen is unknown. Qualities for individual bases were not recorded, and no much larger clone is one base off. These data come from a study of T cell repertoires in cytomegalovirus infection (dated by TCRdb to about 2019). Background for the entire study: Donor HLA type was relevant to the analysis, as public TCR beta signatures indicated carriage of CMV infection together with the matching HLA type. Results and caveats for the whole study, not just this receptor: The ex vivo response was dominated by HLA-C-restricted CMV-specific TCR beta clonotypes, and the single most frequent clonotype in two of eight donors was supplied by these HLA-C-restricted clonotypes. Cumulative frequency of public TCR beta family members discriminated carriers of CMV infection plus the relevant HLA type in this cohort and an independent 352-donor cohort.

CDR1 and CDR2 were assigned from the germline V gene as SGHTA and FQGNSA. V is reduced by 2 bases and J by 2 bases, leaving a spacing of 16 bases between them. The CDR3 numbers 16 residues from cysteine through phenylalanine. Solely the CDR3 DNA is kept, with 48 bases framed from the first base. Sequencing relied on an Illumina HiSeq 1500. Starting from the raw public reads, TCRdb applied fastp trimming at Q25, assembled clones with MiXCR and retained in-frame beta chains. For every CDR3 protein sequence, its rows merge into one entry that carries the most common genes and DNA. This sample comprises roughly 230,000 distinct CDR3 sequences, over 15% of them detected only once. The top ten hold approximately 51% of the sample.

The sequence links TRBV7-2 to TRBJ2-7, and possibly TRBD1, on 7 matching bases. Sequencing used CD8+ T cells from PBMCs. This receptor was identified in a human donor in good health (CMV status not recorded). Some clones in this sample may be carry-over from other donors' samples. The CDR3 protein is CASSLSGGTVPYEQYF. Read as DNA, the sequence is TGTGCCAGCAGCTTATCTGGGGGGACAGTCCCCTACGAGCAGTACTTC. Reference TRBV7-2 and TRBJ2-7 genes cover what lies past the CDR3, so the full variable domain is GAGVSQSPSNKVTEKGKDVELRCDPISGHTALYWYRQSLGQGLEFLIYFQGNSAPDKSGLPSDRFSAERTGGSVSTLTIQRTQQEDSAVYLCASSLSGGTVPYEQYFGPGTRLTVT.